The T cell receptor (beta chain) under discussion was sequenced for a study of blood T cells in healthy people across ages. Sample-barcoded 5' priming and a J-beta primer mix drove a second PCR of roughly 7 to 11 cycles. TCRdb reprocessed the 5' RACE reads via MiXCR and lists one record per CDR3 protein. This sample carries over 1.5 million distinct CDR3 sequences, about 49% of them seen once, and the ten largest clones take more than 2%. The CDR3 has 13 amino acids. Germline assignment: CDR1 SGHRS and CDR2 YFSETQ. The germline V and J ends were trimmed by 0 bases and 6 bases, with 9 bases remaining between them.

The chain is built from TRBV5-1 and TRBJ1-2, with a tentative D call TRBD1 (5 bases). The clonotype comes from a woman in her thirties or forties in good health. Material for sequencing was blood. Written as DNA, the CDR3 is TGCGCCAGCAGCTTGGAAGACAGAAATGGCTACACCTTC. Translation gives CASSLEDRNGYTF.